Here is one TCR beta chain with its context. There are 15 residues in the CDR3. Per germline, CDR1 LGHNA and CDR2 YSLEER. V was shortened by 0 bases and J by 9 bases, with 18 bases between the two germline ends. TCR beta CDR3 sequences were amplified from RNA transcripts. With the HTBI primer set, the TCR CDR3 went through a first round of RT-PCR. Via MiXCR, TCRdb re-called the multiplex PCR reads, giving one row per CDR3 protein. The repertoire has hundreds of thousands of distinct CDR3 sequences, approximately 14% of them found once; the top ten carry around 9.6%. This record belongs to a study of T cells in Graves' hyperthyroidism and ophthalmopathy. The PBMCs were taken from 10 ml of fresh peripheral blood.

V is TRBV4-3 and J is TRBJ2-7; possibly TRBD1 for D (5 bases). This clonotype was obtained from a woman aged 18-29 years with Graves' hyperthyroidism. Sequenced sample: blood. This chain's CDR3 is CASSQDYQGPTGQYF. The DNA for the CDR3 is TGCGCCAGCAGCCAAGATTATCAGGGCCCTACGGGGCAGTACTTC.